One sample yielded the 10 T cell receptor beta chains listed below, sequenced in a study of neurological immune-mediated disorders. A single record per CDR3 protein comes from TCRdb applying MiXCR to the 5' RACE reads. The data show 46,000 or so distinct CDR3 sequences, about 9.3% seen once. The sequenced sample consisted of PBMCs. Source of these receptors: a middle-aged woman with HTLV-1-associated myelopathy (HAM/TSP).

This clonotype came up many times. V is TRBV4-3 and J is TRBJ2-3; 10 bases align to TRBD2. Germline-derived CDR1 and CDR2 are LGHNA and YSLEER. V lost 3 bases, J lost 3 bases, and 6 bases stayed unmatched. The CDR3 extends over 16 amino acids. DNA for the CDR3: TGCGCCAGCAGCCAGTTAGCGGGGGGCAAGACAGATACGCAGTATTTT. This gives the protein CASSQLAGGKTDTQYF.

Ten or more counts support this clonotype. This sequence joins TRBV27 and TRBJ1-2; TRBD1 agrees at 10 bases. Germline lookup yields CDR1 MNHEY and CDR2 SMNVEV (reference sequence). This CDR3 contains 15 residues. V lost 5 bases to trimming and J lost 6 bases; unmatched junction nucleotides: 9. The DNA for the CDR3 is TGTGCCAGCAGTGGGCGGACAGGGGGAATTGATGGCTACACCTTC. Translation: CASSGRTGGIDGYTF.

The genes are TRBV9 and TRBJ2-3, with 7 nucleotides matching TRBD2. J lost 0 bases, V lost 4 bases, and 8 bases had no gene match. The CDR3 is made up of 16 amino acids. Looked up from germline, CDR1 is SGDLS and CDR2 is YYNGEE. The CDR3 sequence is CASSRDGRGSTDTQYF. The CDR3 region has the DNA TGTGCCAGCAGCCGCGACGGGCGGGGGAGCACAGATACGCAGTATTTT.

This clonotype appeared many times. This chain uses TRBV7-9 with TRBJ1-6; no clear D. Trimming took 1 base from V and 10 from J, leaving 11 bases between them. The germline V gene encodes CDR1 SEHNR and CDR2 FQNEAQ (reference sequence). The CDR3 has 14 amino acids. CDR3 sequence reads: CASSLGGFSSPLHF. The CDR3 bases are TGTGCCAGCAGCTTAGGAGGTTTTAGCTCACCCCTCCACTTT.

V is TRBV24-1 and J is TRBJ2-6, with TRBD1 as a possible D gene (5 bases). The CDR3 runs 13 residues. V was clipped by 7 bases and J by 2 bases, with 5 bases between them. Per germline, CDR1 KGHDR and CDR2 SFDVKD. The CDR3 sequence: CATRGPGANVLTF. The CDR3 coding sequence is TGTGCCACCAGGGGGCCTGGGGCCAACGTCCTGACTTTC.

This chain's CDR3 is CASSPTGPNEQFF. In DNA, the CDR3 is TGTGCCAGCAGTCCGACAGGGCCCAATGAGCAGTTCTTC. This rearrangement joins TRBV27 to TRBJ2-1; the match to TRBD1 covers 7 bases. V lost 5 bases and J lost 6; bases outside the gene matches: 4. The CDR3 totals 13 residues. Germline V CDR1 and CDR2: MNHEY, SMNVEV (reference sequence).

This clonotype occurred many times. V is TRBV7-8 and J is TRBJ2-7; the match to TRBD1 covers 10 bases. Germline CDR1 is SGHVS and CDR2 is FQNEAQ. This CDR3 has 16 residues. V shed 4 bases and J 1 base; nucleotides not matched to a gene: 7. The CDR3 DNA follows: TGTGCCAGCAGCTCAAGGCGGACAGGGGGTTCCTACGAGCAGTACTTC. This gives the protein CASSSRRTGGSYEQYF.

There are many counts of this clonotype. In nucleotides, the CDR3 is TGTGCCAGCTCACTCTTCACCACGGGACAGCGAGCTTACAATGAGCAGTTCTTC. It encodes CASSLFTTGQRAYNEQFF. This sequence joins TRBV18 and TRBJ2-1, with 7 bases lining up with TRBD1. CDR1 is KGHSH and CDR2 is LQKENI in the germline V gene. V dropped 4 bases and J dropped 4; count of bases not matched to a gene: 16. The length of the CDR3 is 18 residues.

This clonotype was detected many times. V gene TRBV7-6 combines with J gene TRBJ2-7; D might be TRBD2 (5 bases). The CDR3 runs 14 residues. CDR1 and CDR2 from the germline V gene are SGHVS and FNYEAQ. V dropped 4 bases and J dropped 8 bases, with 18 bases sitting between them. DNA for the CDR3: TGTGCCAGCAGCTCCTTTGAGGGTCTACGACAGCAGTACTTC. This translates into CASSSFEGLRQQYF.

This CDR3 reads CASSQEPIGVRPLHF. The CDR3 nucleotides read TGCGCCAGCAGCCAAGAGCCGATAGGAGTCAGACCCCTCCACTTT. The V call is TRBV4-1, the J call TRBJ1-6; D remains ambiguous. The CDR3 spans 15 residues. V was pared by 0 bases and J by 12 bases, with 15 bases between. Germline V gene data show CDR1 as MGHRA and CDR2 as YSYEKL.